The 20 T cell receptor beta chains below come from one sample, sequenced in a study of blood T cell repertoires in COVID-19. Sequencing used immunoSEQ multiplex PCR; TCRdb keeps in-frame clones, though not all of them. This sample has over 45,000 clones, with about nine tenths found just once. Sequences were obtained from peripheral blood. The receptors originated from a man aged 65-85 years with acute or convalescent COVID-19.

V and J are TRBV7-2 and TRBJ2-1; tentative D call: TRBD1 (8 bases). V shed 3 bases and J shed 0 bases, with 21 bases lying between them. Per germline, CDR1 SGHTA and CDR2 FQGNSA. The CDR3 contains 19 residues. CDR3 coding DNA: TGTGCCAGCAGCTTCCCCACAGGGGGGGAAAGGAGCTCCTACAATGAGCAGTTCTTC. Amino acid sequence: CASSFPTGGERSSYNEQFF.

J is TRBJ1-3 and V is TRBV3-1 (or the pseudogene TRBV3-2); D ambiguous. V lost 4 bases, J lost 0 bases, and 10 bases lay in between. The germline gives CDR1 LGHDT, CDR2 YNNKEL (reference sequence). CDR3 length equals 15 residues. This CDR3 is CASSRLGSSGNTIYF. CDR3 DNA: TGTGCCAGCAGCCGGCTGGGGAGCTCTGGAAACACCATATATTTT.

The chain has TRBV5-1 and TRBJ2-3, with 9 bases identical to TRBD2. From germline, CDR1 is SGHRS and CDR2 YFSETQ. The V gene end was trimmed by 6 bases and the J gene end by 6 bases; junction bases not matched to a gene: 14. The CDR3 totals 16 residues. CDR3 DNA sequence: TGCGCCAGCACCCTGACGAGCGGGGGGCCGGGTGATACGCAGTATTTT. It translates to CASTLTSGGPGDTQYF.

The V gene is TRBV6-2 or TRBV6-3, the J gene TRBJ2-7, with TRBD1 identical over 9 bases. This CDR3 is built from 15 residues. CDR1 MNHEY and CDR2 SVGEGT come from the germline V gene. Trimming cost V 6 bases and J 3 bases; bases outside gene matches: 9. CDR3: CASSRPGTGSYEQYF. The CDR3 DNA is TGTGCCAGCAGCAGACCCGGGACAGGGAGCTACGAGCAGTACTTC.

The gene calls are TRBV19 and TRBJ2-7; 7 bases agree with TRBD1. Germline assignment: CDR1 LNHDA and CDR2 SQIVND (reference sequence). Trimming removed 3 bases from V and 0 bases from J; junction bases left unmatched: 2. CDR3 size: 14 residues. The CDR3 coding sequence is TGTGCCAGTAGTATTGCAGGGGGCTCCTACGAGCAGTACTTC. Its translation is CASSIAGGSYEQYF.

V is TRBV5-4 and J is TRBJ2-7; 10 bases fit TRBD1. Per germline, CDR1 SGHNT and CDR2 YYREEE (reference sequence). CDR3 size: 14 residues. Trimming at V came to 5 bases and at J to 4 bases, leaving 6 bases not matched to a gene. The CDR3 DNA reads TGTGCCAGCAGGAAGACAGGGGGCAAGTACGAGCAGTACTTC. Translation: CASRKTGGKYEQYF.

V usage is TRBV19 and J usage is TRBJ2-7, with a weak D call TRBD1 (6 bases). Trimming cost V 6 bases and J 4 bases, with 16 bases left between them. The germline V gene encodes CDR1 LNHDA and CDR2 SQIVND (reference sequence). CDR3 length: 14 amino acids. The CDR3 spells CASSEQGYVYEQYF. The CDR3 coding sequence is TGTGCCAGTAGCGAACAGGGTTATGTATACGAGCAGTACTTC.

The chain has TRBV5-1 and TRBJ2-1; no definite D call. Germline V gene lookup returns CDR1 SGHRS and CDR2 YFSETQ. The germline V and J ends were trimmed by 4 bases and 5 bases, with 4 bases remaining between them. The CDR3 contains 11 residues. This CDR3 is CASSLNNEQFF. Written as DNA, the CDR3 is TGCGCCAGCAGCCTAAACAATGAGCAGTTCTTC. The variable domain in full, with the rest retrieved from reference TRBV5-1 and TRBJ2-1, is KAGVTQTPRYLIKTRGQQVTLSCSPISGHRSVSWYQQTPGQGLQFLFEYFSETQRNKGNFPGRFSGRQFSNSRSEMNVSTLELGDSALYLCASSLNNEQFFGPGTRLTVL.

This clone was found once. V gene TRBV29-1 combines with J gene TRBJ1-5; 9 positions match TRBD1. V gave up 2 bases and J gave up 2 bases; unmatched junction bases: 19. Germline lookup yields CDR1 SQVTM and CDR2 ANQGSEA. The CDR3 is made up of 20 amino acids. CDR3 region: CSVERTGQGSTVEGNQPQHF. DNA of the CDR3: TGCAGCGTTGAACGGACCGGACAGGGGTCTACGGTCGAGGGCAATCAGCCCCAGCATTTT.

The chain is built from TRBV5-1 and TRBJ1-4; unclear D gene. This CDR3 has 19 residues. Trimming took off 4 bases at V and 3 bases at J, with 25 bases between the two ends. Germline V gene data show CDR1 as SGHRS and CDR2 as YFSETQ. CDR3 region: CASSPEALHREPPNEKLFF. Here the CDR3 DNA reads TGCGCCAGCAGCCCGGAGGCCCTTCACCGGGAGCCACCTAATGAAAAACTGTTTTTT.

The CDR3 reads CASSPGQGRSSGYTF. CDR3 in DNA: TGTGCCAGCAGCCCGGGACAGGGGAGGTCGAGTGGCTACACCTTC. The V call is TRBV7-8, the J call TRBJ1-2; 10 nucleotides line up with TRBD1. Germline assignment: CDR1 SGHVS and CDR2 FQNEAQ. The CDR3 consists of 15 residues. V trimming: 5 bases; J trimming: 7 bases; junction bases outside the gene matches: 10.

The chain employs TRBV5-5 and TRBJ1-6; 7 positions agree with TRBD1. The CDR3 totals 15 residues. Germline assignment: CDR1 SGHKS and CDR2 YYEKEE (reference sequence). V shed 1 base, J shed 7 bases, and the junction held 5 bases outside the gene matches. DNA for the CDR3: TGTGCCAGCAGCTTGCAGGGACAGAGCAATTCACCCCTCCACTTT. This translates into CASSLQGQSNSPLHF.

This rearrangement joins TRBV19 to TRBJ1-2, with 8 bases fitting TRBD1. CDR1 LNHDA and CDR2 SQIVND come from the germline V gene (reference sequence). The CDR3 is 15 residues long. Trimming cost V 5 bases and J 0 bases; bases outside gene matches: 5. The CDR3 reads CASSPGTGPNYGYTF. For the CDR3, the DNA is TGTGCCAGTAGTCCCGGGACAGGACCTAACTATGGCTACACCTTC.

The chain links TRBV6-5 to TRBJ2-5; possibly TRBD1 for D (5 bases). Trimming pared 7 bases from V and 5 bases from J, leaving 11 bases between. The germline gives CDR1 MNHEY, CDR2 SVGAGI. The CDR3 loop spans 12 amino acids. The CDR3 region is CASTKGHETQYF. CDR3 sequence (DNA): TGTGCCAGCACCAAGGGGCACGAGACCCAGTACTTC.

This chain connects TRBV30 to TRBJ1-5, with 8 bases lining up with TRBD1. The V gene's germline CDR1 is GTSNPN and CDR2 SVGIG (reference sequence). The V gene end was trimmed by 3 bases and the J gene end by 9 bases; junction bases not matched to a gene: 7. The CDR3 has 13 amino acids. The CDR3 DNA reads as TGTGCCTGGAGCCAGGGGGCGGGTGGGCCCCAGCATTTT. Amino acid sequence: CAWSQGAGGPQHF. The variable domain in full, with the rest retrieved from reference TRBV30 and TRBJ1-5, is SQTIHQWPATLVQPVGSPLSLECTVEGTSNPNLYWYRQAAGRGLQLLFYSVGIGQISSEVPQNLSASRPQDRQFILSSKKLLLSDSGFYLCAWSQGAGGPQHFGDGTRLSIL.

This chain connects TRBV6-5 to TRBJ1-1; D unresolved. V dropped 1 base and J dropped 5 bases, with 11 bases sitting between them. Germline loops: CDR1 MNHEY, CDR2 SVGAGI. There are 14 residues in the CDR3. Here the CDR3 reads CASSYFAGLTEAFF. CDR3 bases: TGTGCCAGCAGTTACTTTGCAGGATTAACTGAAGCTTTCTTT.

The J gene is TRBJ1-3, the V gene TRBV12-5, with D maybe TRBD1 (6 bases). V lost 6 bases and J lost 4, with 10 bases in between. The CDR3 is 13 amino acids. CDR1 and CDR2 (germline): LGHNT, FRNRAP. Here the CDR3 reads CASGPGTGNTIYF. CDR3 DNA: TGTGCTAGTGGCCCAGGGACAGGAAACACCATATATTTT.

This sequence joins TRBV4-3 and TRBJ1-5, with 7 bases fitting TRBD1. Unmatched junction bases numbered 8, after V lost 2 bases and J lost 7 bases. The germline V gene has CDR1 LGHNA and CDR2 YSLEER. The CDR3 consists of 15 residues. The CDR3 loop is CASSQSGQEGQPQHF. The CDR3 DNA sequence: TGCGCCAGCAGCCAATCAGGACAGGAAGGGCAGCCCCAGCATTTT.

The chain is built from TRBV5-1 and TRBJ1-4, with D tentatively TRBD1 (5 bases). Germline loops: CDR1 SGHRS, CDR2 YFSETQ. This CDR3 contains 15 residues. Trimming shortened V by 7 bases and J by 0 bases, and 13 bases separated the two germline ends. The CDR3 region is CASARQQATNEKLFF. CDR3 DNA sequence: TGCGCCAGCGCTCGACAGCAAGCAACTAATGAAAAACTGTTTTTT.

The chain couples TRBV19 to TRBJ1-2; 8 positions agree with TRBD1. CDR1 LNHDA and CDR2 SQIVND come from the germline V gene (reference sequence). The V segment lost 5 bases and the J segment 2 bases; nucleotides outside the gene matches: 1. This CDR3 is 13 amino acids long. In DNA form, the CDR3 reads TGTGCCAGTAGTTGGACAGGGAACTATGGCTACACCTTC. Protein: CASSWTGNYGYTF.